This entry lists 28 T cell receptor beta chains sequenced from one sample in a study of identical twins. TCRdb fed the 5' RACE reads into MiXCR, producing one record per CDR3 protein. The sample includes around 680,000 distinct CDR3 sequences, approximately 9% of them seen just once. This same sample was also part of a study on yellow fever vaccine responses in identical twins.

Sample: PBMCs. The receptors derive from a woman between 18 and 29 years old in good health.

This clonotype has more than one count but fewer than ten. This chain links TRBV6-2 or TRBV6-3 with TRBJ2-7; 8 nucleotides align to TRBD1. After removal of 2 bases from V and 3 bases from J, the junction contained 3 bases not matched to a gene. CDR3 length: 14 amino acids. Germline V CDR1 and CDR2: MNHEY, SVGEGT. The CDR3 DNA sequence: TGTGCCAGCAGTTACGACAGGGGAGGCTACGAGCAGTACTTC. Translated, it gives CASSYDRGGYEQYF.

This clonotype occurred a few times. This rearrangement joins TRBV25-1 to TRBJ1-4; D is unresolved. The V end was cut by 0 bases, the J end by 0 bases, with 17 bases between. The CDR3 loop spans 19 amino acids. The germline gives CDR1 MGHDK, CDR2 SYGVNS. The CDR3 sequence is CASSEYSHSGKATNEKLFF. CDR3 coding DNA: TGTGCCAGCAGTGAATATAGTCATTCGGGGAAGGCAACTAATGAAAAACTGTTTTTT. The full variable domain, in which reference TRBV25-1 and TRBJ1-4 provide the parts outside the CDR3, is EADIYQTPRYLVIGTGKKITLECSQTMGHDKMYWYQQDPGMELHLIHYSYGVNSTEKGDLSSESTVSRIRTEHFPLTLESARPSHTSQYLCASSEYSHSGKATNEKLFFGSGTQLSVL.

The table lists this clonotype with many counts. The rearrangement joins TRBV3-1 to TRBJ2-5; 8 nucleotides match TRBD1. The V gene's germline CDR1 is LGHDT and CDR2 YNNKEL (reference sequence). The V gene end was trimmed by 5 bases and the J gene end by 2 bases; junction bases not matched to a gene: 7. The CDR3 sequence is 15 residues long. CDR3 in amino acids: CASSGDRGLQETQYF. The DNA of the CDR3 is TGTGCCAGCAGCGGAGACAGGGGCCTGCAAGAGACCCAGTACTTC.

The table lists this clonotype with many counts. This chain links TRBV16 with TRBJ1-2; tentatively, D is TRBD1 (5 bases). There are 15 residues in the CDR3. V lost 1 base, J lost 3 bases, and 12 bases lay in between. Germline loops: CDR1 KGHSY, CDR2 FQNENV. The CDR3 DNA sequence: TGTGCCAGCAGCCAATTAGGTTCGGGGGACTATGGCTACACCTTC. It translates to CASSQLGSGDYGYTF. The variable domain in full, with the rest retrieved from reference TRBV16 and TRBJ1-2, is GEEVAQTPKHLVRGEGQKAKLYCAPIKGHSYVFWYQQVLKNEFKFLISFQNENVFDETGMPKERFSAKCLPNSPCSLEIQATKLEDSAVYFCASSQLGSGDYGYTFGSGTRLTVV.

The chain uses TRBV6-1 and TRBJ2-1, with a tentative D call TRBD2 (5 bases). The CDR3 runs to 13 residues. V dropped 7 bases and J dropped 9 bases, with 16 bases sitting between them. Looked up from germline, CDR1 is MNHNS and CDR2 is SASEGT. In DNA form, the CDR3 reads TGTGCCAGCACCGCCCGGGGTGAGGGTGAGCAGTTCTTC. This sequence encodes CASTARGEGEQFF.

This clonotype was picked up many times. The genes are TRBV24-1 and TRBJ2-1, with 7 nucleotides matching TRBD2. This CDR3 is 17 amino acids long. CDR1 and CDR2 (germline): KGHDR, SFDVKD. The V gene end was trimmed by 5 bases and the J gene end by 3 bases; junction bases not matched to a gene: 12. CDR3 loop: CATSGRLAVMIYNEQFF. The CDR3 nucleotides are TGTGCCACCAGTGGCCGACTAGCCGTCATGATCTACAATGAGCAGTTCTTC.

Turning to this clonotype: Germline is not matched at one junction end, which may reflect a read error. The gene calls are TRBV4-1 and TRBJ2-2, with D tentatively TRBD2 (7 bases). CDR3 length: 18 residues. Per the germline V gene, CDR1 is MGHRA and CDR2 is YSYEKL. The CDR3 nucleotides are TGCGCCAGCAGCCAAGTTTATCCGGGGGGCGGTGTCACCGGGGATCTGTTTTTT. Translated: CASSQVYPGGGVTGDLFF.

The J gene is TRBJ2-7, the V gene TRBV7-8, with 11 bases lining up with TRBD2. Germline trimming cut 5 bases from V and 0 bases from J; bases unmatched to any gene: 6. Germline CDR1 and CDR2: SGHVS and FQNEAQ. The CDR3 consists of 16 residues. CDR3 sequence: CASSAPSGGTSYEQYF. In nucleotides, the CDR3 is TGTGCCAGCAGCGCCCCTAGCGGGGGGACCTCCTACGAGCAGTACTTC.

This chain joins TRBV10-3 and TRBJ2-7; a possible D gene is TRBD1 (5 bases). Trimming took 6 bases from V and 0 from J, leaving 15 bases between them. CDR1 and CDR2 (germline): ENHRY, SYGVKD. The CDR3 has 15 amino acids. CDR3 in amino acids: CAIRSQTDLSYEQYF. The CDR3 DNA follows: TGTGCCATCAGATCACAGACAGACCTCTCCTACGAGCAGTACTTC.

This clonotype has more than one count but fewer than ten. In DNA form, the CDR3 reads TGCGCCAGCACCCTCGGAGCACAGGGTGACACCATATATTTT. Amino acids: CASTLGAQGDTIYF. The J gene is TRBJ1-3, the V gene TRBV5-1, with D perhaps TRBD1 (6 bases). V gave up 6 bases and J gave up 8 bases, with 18 bases separating them. The V gene's germline CDR1 is SGHRS and CDR2 YFSETQ. The CDR3 is made up of 14 amino acids. The whole variable domain, remainder taken from reference TRBV5-1 and TRBJ1-3, is KAGVTQTPRYLIKTRGQQVTLSCSPISGHRSVSWYQQTPGQGLQFLFEYFSETQRNKGNFPGRFSGRQFSNSRSEMNVSTLELGDSALYLCASTLGAQGDTIYFGEGSWLTVV.

The J gene is TRBJ1-1, the V gene TRBV6-1, with 7 bases lining up with TRBD1. After removal of 11 bases from V and 2 bases from J, the junction contained 8 bases not matched to a gene. Germline V gene lookup returns CDR1 MNHNS and CDR2 SASEGT. The CDR3 contains 13 residues. For the CDR3, the DNA is TGTGCCGGTCCGACAGGGCTTAACACTGAAGCTTTCTTT. Its translation: CAGPTGLNTEAFF.

The chain is built from TRBV6-5 and TRBJ2-1; D tentatively reads TRBD1 or TRBD2 (5 bases each). The CDR3 sequence is 17 residues long. In germline, CDR1 is MNHEY, CDR2 SVGAGI. V was pared by 2 bases and J by 12 bases, with 26 bases between. The CDR3 reads CASSYTGAGTNGGRQFF. The CDR3 bases are TGTGCCAGCAGTTACACGGGTGCCGGGACCAACGGTGGTCGGCAGTTCTTC.

In its sample, this clonotype was seen a few times. The chain combines TRBV7-2 with TRBJ2-4; 8 bases line up with TRBD2. The CDR3 length is 13 residues. The germline CDR1 and CDR2 sequences are SGHTA and FQGNSA. With V trimmed by 6 bases and J by 15 bases, 13 bases remained unmatched. DNA for the CDR3: TGTGCCAGCAGGGCTAGCGGGTCCGGTCCTTGGTACTTC. Encoded protein: CASRASGSGPWYF.

The gene calls are TRBV11-2 and TRBJ2-3; the match to TRBD2 covers 15 bases. The CDR3 is made up of 20 amino acids. The germline V gene has CDR1 SGHAT and CDR2 FQNNGV. V trimming: 4 bases; J trimming: 2 bases; junction bases outside the gene matches: 13. The CDR3 loop reads CASSSGLAGGPKFSTDTQYF. The CDR3 DNA reads TGTGCCAGCAGCTCAGGACTAGCGGGGGGGCCGAAGTTTTCCACAGATACGCAGTATTTT.

At least ten counts were recorded for this clonotype. This chain links TRBV7-8 with TRBJ2-5; the match to TRBD1 covers 7 bases. The V segment lost 2 bases and the J segment 3 bases; nucleotides outside the gene matches: 3. The CDR3 consists of 14 residues. Germline values: CDR1 SGHVS, CDR2 FQNEAQ. CDR3 in DNA: TGTGCCAGCAGCTTAAGAGACAGGGAAGAGACCCAGTACTTC. It is translated as CASSLRDREETQYF.

This chain connects TRBV7-8 to TRBJ2-7; D is possibly TRBD2 (5 bases). Germline CDR1 SGHVS, CDR2 FQNEAQ. V shed 1 base and J shed 4 bases, with 17 bases lying between them. The CDR3 has 16 amino acids. CDR3 amino acids: CASSLGFERSLYEQYF. The CDR3 region has the DNA TGTGCCAGCAGCTTAGGGTTCGAGCGGAGCCTATACGAGCAGTACTTC.

This clonotype occurred a few times. The genes are TRBV2 and TRBJ2-7; 10 bases agree with TRBD2. The CDR3 length is 15 residues. Germline CDR1 and CDR2: SNHLY and FYNNEI. Germline trimming cut 4 bases from V and 0 bases from J; bases unmatched to any gene: 3. The CDR3 is CASSGTSGHSYEQYF. The CDR3 DNA reads TGTGCCAGCAGTGGGACTAGCGGACACTCCTACGAGCAGTACTTC.

The table lists this clonotype with a few counts. V is TRBV5-1 and J is TRBJ2-5; D gene uncertain. The CDR3 contains 16 residues. The V end lost 0 bases, the J end lost 1 base, and 13 bases lay between the germline ends. Germline-derived CDR1 and CDR2 are SGHRS and YFSETQ. The CDR3: CASSLVPLSSQETQYF. The DNA of the CDR3 is TGCGCCAGCAGCTTGGTTCCCCTAAGTAGCCAAGAGACCCAGTACTTC. Based on the CDR3 plus reference TRBV5-1 and TRBJ2-5, the full variable domain is KAGVTQTPRYLIKTRGQQVTLSCSPISGHRSVSWYQQTPGQGLQFLFEYFSETQRNKGNFPGRFSGRQFSNSRSEMNVSTLELGDSALYLCASSLVPLSSQETQYFGPGTRLLVL.

The chain links TRBV7-2 to TRBJ2-7; the match to TRBD1 covers 7 bases. The length of the CDR3 is 15 residues. V lost 6 bases, J lost 3 bases, and 11 bases stayed unmatched. In germline, CDR1 is SGHTA, CDR2 FQGNSA. CDR3 protein: CASSSEPGQSYEQYF. CDR3 nucleotides: TGTGCCAGCAGTTCAGAACCGGGACAGAGCTACGAGCAGTACTTC.

This clonotype came up a few times. The rearrangement joins TRBV20-1 to TRBJ1-2, with 9 bases lining up with TRBD1. Germline CDR1 DFQATT, CDR2 SNEGSKA (reference sequence). The CDR3 is 13 residues long. Trimming removed 5 bases from V and 8 bases from J; junction bases left unmatched: 9. The CDR3 DNA is TGCAGTGCTGCCGGACAGGGGATAGGGGGCTACACCTTC. This codes for CSAAGQGIGGYTF.

This clonotype was counted a few times. The V and J genes are TRBV5-1 and TRBJ2-5; TRBD2 matches 15 bases. Losses at the gene ends were 4 bases for V and 4 bases for J; bases not matched to a gene: 11. CDR3 length: 18 amino acids. The germline gives CDR1 SGHRS, CDR2 YFSETQ. The CDR3 here is CASSRGLAGGPSLETQYF. For the CDR3, the DNA is TGCGCCAGCAGCCGCGGACTAGCGGGAGGGCCCTCGTTAGAGACCCAGTACTTC.

This clonotype was detected many times. The chain recombines TRBV10-3 with TRBJ2-3; 12 positions match TRBD2. The CDR3 length is 17 residues. With 6 bases clipped from V and 0 bases from J, the junction kept 7 bases outside the gene matches. In germline, CDR1 is ENHRY, CDR2 SYGVKD. CDR3 bases: TGTGCCATCAGGACTAGCGGGAGAGGGGCTAGCACAGATACGCAGTATTTT. It encodes CAIRTSGRGASTDTQYF.

The chain has TRBV7-9 and TRBJ1-1; D is uncertain. The CDR3 extends over 12 amino acids. V shed 5 bases and J shed 3 bases, with 7 bases lying between them. Germline V lookup: CDR1 SEHNR, CDR2 FQNEAQ (reference sequence). Written as DNA, the CDR3 is TGTGCCAGCAGCCTAATTGACACTGAAGCTTTCTTT. Translated, it gives CASSLIDTEAFF.

The chain joins TRBV19 to TRBJ1-2; tentatively, D is TRBD1 (5 bases). Germline V CDR1 and CDR2: LNHDA, SQIVND (reference sequence). V dropped 7 bases and J dropped 8 bases, with 14 bases sitting between them. This CDR3 has 12 residues. The CDR3 bases are TGTGCCAGTACGGAAGCAGGGAAAGGCTACACCTTC. This sequence encodes CASTEAGKGYTF.

In this sample, this clonotype turned up a few times. This chain joins TRBV9 and TRBJ2-2, with 15 bases identical to TRBD2. Trimming removed 3 bases from V and 6 bases from J; junction bases left unmatched: 0. This CDR3 contains 15 residues. Germline V gene data show CDR1 as SGDLS and CDR2 as YYNGEE. The CDR3 spells CASSGTSGGAGELFF. The CDR3, as DNA: TGTGCCAGCAGCGGGACTAGCGGGGGGGCCGGGGAGCTGTTTTTT.

The rearrangement links TRBV7-2 to TRBJ2-5; 8 bases line up with TRBD2. The CDR3 contains 16 residues. V shed 5 bases and J 3 bases; nucleotides not matched to a gene: 11. In germline, CDR1 is SGHTA, CDR2 FQGNSA. CDR3 DNA: TGTGCCAGCAGCGTCATAGCGGGGCGATTAAAAGAGACCCAGTACTTC. Its translation is CASSVIAGRLKETQYF.

This clonotype was recorded many times. The genes are TRBV12-3 or TRBV12-4 and TRBJ2-2, with TRBD2 matching over 7 bases. This CDR3 region has 16 residues. V gave up 8 bases and J gave up 1 base; unmatched junction bases: 10. CDR3 bases: TGTGCCAGCTTCCCGGGTACGGGGGGGAACACCGGGGAGCTGTTTTTT. Residues: CASFPGTGGNTGELFF.

This clonotype occurred many times. The chain couples TRBV20-1 to TRBJ2-7, with 7 bases aligning to TRBD2. Germline-derived CDR1 and CDR2 are DFQATT and SNEGSKA (reference sequence). CDR3 length: 15 amino acids. The V and J ends lost 0 bases and 4 bases, in that order; junction bases with no gene match: 9. CDR3 region: CSARDTRGNIYEQYF. The CDR3 bases are TGCAGTGCTAGAGACACGCGGGGGAACATTTACGAGCAGTACTTC.